A single sample is the source of the 25 T cell receptor beta chains below, sequenced in a study of CD8 T cells in Susac syndrome. An amount of RNA that ranged from roughly 0.45 to 1 ug was reverse transcribed with random hexamers. MiXCR was run by TCRdb on the immunoSEQ multiplex PCR reads, yielding one entry per CDR3 protein. The sample comprises about 80,000 distinct CDR3 sequences, around 94% of which are singletons, and less than 0.3% rests with the top ten. The sequenced sample consisted of CD8+ T cells from PBMCs. The origin of the receptors is a human donor in good health.

The rearrangement uses TRBV30 and TRBJ1-3; 10 bases fit TRBD1. V lost 1 base and J lost 3; bases outside the gene matches: 12. The germline CDR1 and CDR2 sequences are GTSNPN and SVGIG (reference sequence). The CDR3 is 18 amino acids. CDR3 coding DNA: TGTGCCTGGAGTGCCTCTCAGGACAGGGGGAGACGTGGAAACACCATATATTTT. Amino acids: CAWSASQDRGRRGNTIYF.

This clonotype was found once. The chain has TRBV9 and TRBJ2-1; 9 nucleotides line up with TRBD1. Germline lookup yields CDR1 SGDLS and CDR2 YYNGEE. The CDR3 consists of 14 residues. V trimming: 4 bases; J trimming: 7 bases; junction bases outside the gene matches: 6. The CDR3 here is CASSTWDRANEQFF. The CDR3 DNA follows: TGTGCCAGCAGCACCTGGGACAGGGCGAATGAGCAGTTCTTC.

J is TRBJ2-7 and V is TRBV4-1; D is unresolved. Looked up from germline, CDR1 is MGHRA and CDR2 is YSYEKL. Between the trimmed V and J ends, which lost 8 bases and 1 base, there was a span of 12 bases. The CDR3 has 13 residues. CDR3 sequence reads: CASAWSLSYEQYV. CDR3 DNA: TGCGCCAGCGCCTGGTCCCTGTCCTACGAGCAGTACGTC.

This rearrangement joins TRBV12-3 or TRBV12-4 to TRBJ2-3; D is ambiguous. Trimming removed 5 bases from V and 2 bases from J, with 17 bases in between. This CDR3 contains 16 residues. The CDR3 DNA reads as TGTGCCAGCAGTGCCCCCGAAGACACTTTCACAGATACGCAGTATTTT. Residues: CASSAPEDTFTDTQYF.

The V and J genes are TRBV12-3 or TRBV12-4 and TRBJ2-1; 7 bases fit TRBD1. The V segment lost 7 bases and the J segment 6 bases; nucleotides outside the gene matches: 9. CDR3 length: 14 amino acids. CDR3 DNA: TGTGCCAGCACCAGACAGGGTAGGCTCAATGAGCAGTTCTTC. This encodes CASTRQGRLNEQFF.

The chain couples TRBV11-2 to TRBJ1-1; no definite D call. The CDR3 runs 16 residues. In germline, CDR1 is SGHAT, CDR2 FQNNGV. V was shortened by 0 bases and J by 0 bases, with 11 bases between the two germline ends. The DNA of the CDR3 is TGTGCCAGCAGCTTAGAAGGCCAGATATTGAACACTGAAGCTTTCTTT. Its translation: CASSLEGQILNTEAFF. Drawing the rest from reference TRBV11-2 and TRBJ1-1, the complete variable domain is EAGVAQSPRYKIIEKRQSVAFWCNPISGHATLYWYQQILGQGPKLLIQFQNNGVVDDSQLPKDRFSAERLKGVDSTLKIQPAKLEDSAVYLCASSLEGQILNTEAFFGQGTRLTVV.

The V and J genes are TRBV27 and TRBJ2-1; 10 bases fit TRBD2. The length of the CDR3 is 14 residues. Looked up from germline, CDR1 is MNHEY and CDR2 is SMNVEV (reference sequence). V dropped 7 bases and J dropped 3; count of bases not matched to a gene: 3. CDR3 amino acids: CASTPSGSYNEQFF. DNA of the CDR3: TGTGCCAGCACTCCTAGCGGGAGCTACAATGAGCAGTTCTTC.

V is TRBV7-6 and J is TRBJ2-5; 10 bases align to TRBD2. Per germline, CDR1 SGHVS and CDR2 FNYEAQ. The junction had 8 bases not matched to a gene; V was cut back by 5 bases and J by 5 bases. The CDR3 loop spans 15 amino acids. CDR3 in DNA: TGTGCCAGCAGCCAAGCGGGGGGGACGGGGGAGACCCAGTACTTC. Translated, it gives CASSQAGGTGETQYF.

The CDR3 loop reads CSASPLDRANSPLHF. CDR3 sequence (DNA): TGCAGTGCTAGCCCTCTCGACAGGGCTAATTCACCCCTCCACTTT. The chain links TRBV20-1 to TRBJ1-6, with TRBD1 matching 7 bases. Trimming at V came to 3 bases and at J to 6 bases, leaving 8 bases not matched to a gene. Germline CDR1 is DFQATT and CDR2 is SNEGSKA (reference sequence). The CDR3 is 15 residues long.

V gene TRBV25-1 combines with J gene TRBJ1-2; D not certain. Trimming stripped 8 bases from V and 6 bases from J, with 13 bases between. Germline CDR1 reads MGHDK; CDR2 reads SYGVNS. The CDR3 has 12 residues. The CDR3 DNA follows: TGTGCCAGCGGACCGGACCGGGATGGCTACACCTTC. It specifies CASGPDRDGYTF.

The chain employs TRBV4-1 and TRBJ1-1, with D hard to call. This CDR3 is 13 amino acids long. Germline CDR1 is MGHRA and CDR2 is YSYEKL. Between the trimmed V and J ends, which lost 3 bases and 1 base, there was a span of 6 bases. CDR3 in DNA: TGCGCCAGCAGCCACGTGAAGAACACTGAAGCTTTCTTT. Encoded protein: CASSHVKNTEAFF.

The chain recombines TRBV12-3 or TRBV12-4 with TRBJ2-2; D remains unclear. CDR3 length: 11 residues. V was shortened by 7 bases and J by 8 bases, with 8 bases between the two germline ends. The CDR3 reads CASTLGGELFF. Here the CDR3 DNA reads TGTGCCAGCACCCTAGGGGGGGAGCTGTTTTTT.

V and J are TRBV13 and TRBJ2-7, with D uncertain. The CDR3 is 14 amino acids. With 8 bases removed from V and 0 bases from J, the gap between germline ends came to 14 bases. Germline-derived CDR1 and CDR2 are PRHDT and FYEKMQ (reference sequence). The CDR3, as DNA: TGTGCCAGCTCGCGGATCGGAAGCTCCTACGAGCAGTACTTC. Its translation: CASSRIGSSYEQYF.

The chain recombines TRBV24-1 with TRBJ2-2; tentatively, D is TRBD1 or TRBD2 (6 bases each). Germline CDR1 and CDR2: KGHDR and SFDVKD. V lost 7 bases to trimming and J lost 5 bases, with 13 bases between them. The CDR3 is 14 residues long. CDR3 in amino acids: CATSDTGRTGELFF. DNA for the CDR3: TGTGCCACCAGCGATACAGGGAGGACCGGGGAGCTGTTTTTT.

The chain recombines TRBV29-1 with TRBJ2-7, with D possibly matching TRBD1 (6 bases). Germline CDR1 and CDR2: SQVTM and ANQGSEA. V shed 0 bases and J shed 3 bases, with 15 bases lying between them. CDR3 length: 15 residues. The CDR3 here is CSVEELRTANYEQYF. In DNA form, the CDR3 reads TGCAGCGTTGAAGAGTTACGGACAGCCAACTACGAGCAGTACTTC.

This chain joins TRBV5-6 and TRBJ1-2; D is ambiguous. Germline assignment: CDR1 SGHDT and CDR2 YYEEEE. V lost 0 bases and J 7 bases, leaving 13 bases between the germline ends. The CDR3 runs 14 residues. The CDR3 reads CASSLEVGRGGYTF. In nucleotides, the CDR3 is TGTGCCAGCAGCTTGGAGGTTGGTCGTGGTGGCTACACCTTC.

The genes are TRBV15 and TRBJ2-1; 7 positions agree with TRBD2. The CDR3 runs 14 residues. V dropped 5 bases and J dropped 4; count of bases not matched to a gene: 5. Germline V gene lookup returns CDR1 LNHNV and CDR2 YYDKDF (reference sequence). This chain's CDR3 is CATSPGLDYNEQFF. The DNA of the CDR3 is TGTGCCACCAGCCCCGGACTAGATTACAATGAGCAGTTCTTC.

V is TRBV4-3 and J is TRBJ2-7, with no clear D. The CDR3 extends over 15 amino acids. The V gene lost 0 bases and the J gene lost 3 bases, with 12 bases spanning the gap. Germline CDR1 is LGHNA and CDR2 is YSLEER. The CDR3 protein is CASSQDRGPLYEQYF. CDR3 in DNA: TGCGCCAGCAGCCAAGATCGTGGACCCCTCTACGAGCAGTACTTC.

The chain carries TRBV5-1 and TRBJ2-3; D remains unclear. Germline-derived CDR1 and CDR2 are SGHRS and YFSETQ. This CDR3 has 16 amino acids. V lost 0 bases, J lost 3 bases, and 14 bases lay in between. The CDR3 coding sequence is TGCGCCAGCAGCTTGGAAGGTCCCCTAGGGACAGATACGCAGTATTTT. This codes for CASSLEGPLGTDTQYF.

The chain carries TRBV12-5 and TRBJ1-2; TRBD1 aligns across 7 bases. The CDR3 runs to 17 residues. The V gene's germline CDR1 is LGHNT and CDR2 FRNRAP. V was pared by 5 bases and J by 4 bases, with 16 bases of the junction left unmatched. This CDR3 is CASGPSNPPTGIYGYTF. The DNA of the CDR3 is TGTGCTAGTGGTCCATCGAATCCACCGACAGGGATCTATGGCTACACCTTC.

V and J are TRBV4-1 and TRBJ2-1, with D tentatively TRBD1 (6 bases). Germline V gene lookup returns CDR1 MGHRA and CDR2 YSYEKL. The CDR3 loop spans 14 amino acids. The germline V and J ends were trimmed by 3 bases and 8 bases, with 14 bases remaining between them. The CDR3 nucleotides are TGCGCCAGCAGCCAGACTCAGGGGTTGGATGAGCAGTTCTTC. Translation: CASSQTQGLDEQFF.

The J gene is TRBJ2-1, the V gene TRBV28; D may be TRBD1 (5 bases). CDR3 size: 14 residues. Germline V gives CDR1 MDHEN, CDR2 SYDVKM. Trimming left V 7 bases short and J 1 base short, with 11 bases between. In DNA form, the CDR3 reads TGTGCCAGCATGGGGCGCGGTTCCTACAATGAGCAGTTCTTC. It encodes CASMGRGSYNEQFF.

The chain has TRBV11-2 and TRBJ2-5; TRBD2 might be the D (6 bases). CDR1 and CDR2 from the germline V gene are SGHAT and FQNNGV. Between the trimmed V and J ends, which lost 6 bases and 3 bases, there was a span of 11 bases. The CDR3 has 13 residues. The CDR3 sequence: CASRYWGEETQYF. For the CDR3, the DNA is TGTGCCAGCAGATACTGGGGGGAAGAGACCCAGTACTTC. Full variable domain (missing parts from reference TRBV11-2 and TRBJ2-5): EAGVAQSPRYKIIEKRQSVAFWCNPISGHATLYWYQQILGQGPKLLIQFQNNGVVDDSQLPKDRFSAERLKGVDSTLKIQPAKLEDSAVYLCASRYWGEETQYFGPGTRLLVL.

This clonotype showed up just once. This chain uses TRBV7-3 with TRBJ2-3; TRBD2 matches at 9 bases. Germline assignment: CDR1 SGHTA and CDR2 FQGTGA. V shed 6 bases and J 1 base; nucleotides not matched to a gene: 5. The CDR3 loop spans 15 amino acids. CDR3 region: CASRNLAGGTDTQYF. CDR3 DNA: TGTGCCAGCAGGAACTTAGCGGGGGGCACAGATACGCAGTATTTT.

This clonotype is a singleton in its sample. The chain joins TRBV29-1 to TRBJ2-1; no firm D call. Trimming pared 6 bases from V and 6 bases from J, leaving 6 bases between. This CDR3 comprises 10 residues. Germline V lookup: CDR1 SQVTM, CDR2 ANQGSEA. The CDR3 DNA follows: TGCAGCGTGGCCGCCAATGAGCAGTTCTTC. Translated: CSVAANEQFF.